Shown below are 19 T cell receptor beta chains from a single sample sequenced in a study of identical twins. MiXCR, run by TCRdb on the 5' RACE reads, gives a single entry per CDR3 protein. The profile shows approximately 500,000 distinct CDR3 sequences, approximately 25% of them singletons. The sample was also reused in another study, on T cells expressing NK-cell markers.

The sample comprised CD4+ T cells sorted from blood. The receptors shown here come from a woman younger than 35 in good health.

The CDR3 region has the DNA TGTGCTAGTGGTGAGAAAGCGGGAGCCTACAATGAGCAGTTCTTC. As protein: CASGEKAGAYNEQFF. This sequence joins TRBV12-5 and TRBJ2-1; 8 bases line up with TRBD2. The CDR3 runs 15 residues. Germline V lookup: CDR1 LGHNT, CDR2 FRNRAP. Losses at the gene ends were 5 bases for V and 2 bases for J; bases not matched to a gene: 5.

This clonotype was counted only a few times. As DNA, the CDR3 is TGTGCCAGCAGTTACTCGACCGCTAGCGGGAGGGCCTTTTCCAATGAGCAGTTCTTC. This encodes CASSYSTASGRAFSNEQFF. This chain joins TRBV6-2 or TRBV6-3 and TRBJ2-1; 12 nucleotides match TRBD2. Trimming removed 0 bases from V and 6 bases from J; junction bases left unmatched: 12. The CDR3 is made up of 19 amino acids. Germline loops: CDR1 MNHEY, CDR2 SVGEGT.

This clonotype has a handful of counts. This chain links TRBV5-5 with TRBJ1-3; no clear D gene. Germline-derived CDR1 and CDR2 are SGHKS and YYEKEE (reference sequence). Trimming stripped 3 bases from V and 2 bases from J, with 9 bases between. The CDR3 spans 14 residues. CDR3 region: CASSSAGTGNTIYF. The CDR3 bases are TGTGCCAGCAGCTCCGCGGGTACTGGAAACACCATATATTTT.

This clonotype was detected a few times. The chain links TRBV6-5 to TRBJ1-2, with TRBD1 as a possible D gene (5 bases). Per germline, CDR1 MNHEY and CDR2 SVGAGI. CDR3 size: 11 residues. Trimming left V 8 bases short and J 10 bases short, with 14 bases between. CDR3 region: CASRGQIVYTF. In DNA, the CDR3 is TGTGCCAGCCGAGGACAAATCGTCTACACCTTC.

CDR3 sequence: CASSWGEDTQYF. CDR3 nucleotides: TGCGCCAGCAGCTGGGGCGAAGATACGCAGTATTTT. The chain joins TRBV5-1 to TRBJ2-3; D is perhaps TRBD1 (5 bases). Trimming stripped 3 bases from V and 5 bases from J, with 7 bases between. Germline-derived CDR1 and CDR2 are SGHRS and YFSETQ. The CDR3 length is 12 residues. The full variable domain, with the rest looked up from reference TRBV5-1 and TRBJ2-3, is KAGVTQTPRYLIKTRGQQVTLSCSPISGHRSVSWYQQTPGQGLQFLFEYFSETQRNKGNFPGRFSGRQFSNSRSEMNVSTLELGDSALYLCASSWGEDTQYFGPGTRLTVL.

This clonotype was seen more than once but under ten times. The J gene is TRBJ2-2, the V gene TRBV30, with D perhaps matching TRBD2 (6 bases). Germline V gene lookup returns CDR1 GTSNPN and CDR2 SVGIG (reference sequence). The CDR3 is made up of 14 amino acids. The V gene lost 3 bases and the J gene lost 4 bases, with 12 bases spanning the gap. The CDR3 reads CAWSGSSRTGELFF. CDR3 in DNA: TGTGCCTGGAGCGGGAGTAGTCGCACCGGGGAGCTGTTTTTT.

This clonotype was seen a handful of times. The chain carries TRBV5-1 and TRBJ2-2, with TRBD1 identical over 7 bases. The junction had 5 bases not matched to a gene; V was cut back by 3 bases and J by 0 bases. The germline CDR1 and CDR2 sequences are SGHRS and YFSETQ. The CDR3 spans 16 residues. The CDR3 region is CASSSMGQPNTGELFF. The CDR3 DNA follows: TGCGCCAGCAGCTCAATGGGACAGCCGAACACCGGGGAGCTGTTTTTT.

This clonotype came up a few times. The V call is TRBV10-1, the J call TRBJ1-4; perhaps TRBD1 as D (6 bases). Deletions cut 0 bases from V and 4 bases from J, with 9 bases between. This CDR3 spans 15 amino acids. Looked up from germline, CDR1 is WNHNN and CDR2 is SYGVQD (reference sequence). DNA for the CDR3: TGCGCCAGCAGTGAGTCGGCAGGGGATAATGAAAAACTGTTTTTT. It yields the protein CASSESAGDNEKLFF.

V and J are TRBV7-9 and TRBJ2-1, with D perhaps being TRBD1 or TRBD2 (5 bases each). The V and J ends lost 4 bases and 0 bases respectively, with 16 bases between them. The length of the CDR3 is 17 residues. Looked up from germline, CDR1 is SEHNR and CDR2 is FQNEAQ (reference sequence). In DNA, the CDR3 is TGTGCCAGCAGCTCACTAGGGACGAGCAGCTCCTACAATGAGCAGTTCTTC. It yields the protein CASSSLGTSSSYNEQFF.

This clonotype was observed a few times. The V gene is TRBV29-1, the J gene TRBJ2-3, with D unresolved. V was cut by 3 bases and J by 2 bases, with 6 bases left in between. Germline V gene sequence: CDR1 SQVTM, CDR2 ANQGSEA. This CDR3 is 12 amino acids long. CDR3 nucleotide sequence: TGCAGCGTTGAGAGCGACACAGATACGCAGTATTTT. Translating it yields CSVESDTDTQYF.

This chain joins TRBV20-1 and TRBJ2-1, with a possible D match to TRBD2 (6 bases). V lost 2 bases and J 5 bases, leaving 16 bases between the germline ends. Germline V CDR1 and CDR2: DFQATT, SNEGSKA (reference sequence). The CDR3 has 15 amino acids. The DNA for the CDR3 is TGCAGTGCTAGAAGCACGGGAGTTGCCCACAATGAGCAGTTCTTC. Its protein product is CSARSTGVAHNEQFF.

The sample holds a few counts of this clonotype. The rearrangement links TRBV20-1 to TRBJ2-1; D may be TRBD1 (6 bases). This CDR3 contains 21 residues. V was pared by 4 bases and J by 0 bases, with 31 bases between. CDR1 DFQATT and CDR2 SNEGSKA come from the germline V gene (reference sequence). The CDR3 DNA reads TGCAGTGCTACCTACCCATCTGACAGGATACTTCTCCTTTTCTCCTACAATGAGCAGTTCTTC. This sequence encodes CSATYPSDRILLLFSYNEQFF.

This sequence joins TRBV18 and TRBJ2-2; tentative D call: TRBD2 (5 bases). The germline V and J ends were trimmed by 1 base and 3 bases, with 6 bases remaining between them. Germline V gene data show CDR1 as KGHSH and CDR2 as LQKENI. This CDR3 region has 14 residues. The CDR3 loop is CASSPRTHTGELFF. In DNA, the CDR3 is TGTGCCAGCTCACCACGGACTCACACCGGGGAGCTGTTTTTT.

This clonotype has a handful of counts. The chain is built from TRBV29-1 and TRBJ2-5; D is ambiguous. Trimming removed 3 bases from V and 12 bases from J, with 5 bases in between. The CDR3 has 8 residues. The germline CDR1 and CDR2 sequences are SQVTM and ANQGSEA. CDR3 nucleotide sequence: TGCAGCGTTGAGGCGAAGTACTTC. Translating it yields CSVEAKYF.

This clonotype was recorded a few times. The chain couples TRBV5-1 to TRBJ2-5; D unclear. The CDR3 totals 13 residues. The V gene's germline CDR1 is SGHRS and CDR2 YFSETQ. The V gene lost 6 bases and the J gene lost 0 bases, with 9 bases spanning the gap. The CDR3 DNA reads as TGCGCCAGCATGAGGTCGGACCAAGAGACCCAGTACTTC. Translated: CASMRSDQETQYF. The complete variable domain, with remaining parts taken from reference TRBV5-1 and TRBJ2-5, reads KAGVTQTPRYLIKTRGQQVTLSCSPISGHRSVSWYQQTPGQGLQFLFEYFSETQRNKGNFPGRFSGRQFSNSRSEMNVSTLELGDSALYLCASMRSDQETQYFGPGTRLLVL.

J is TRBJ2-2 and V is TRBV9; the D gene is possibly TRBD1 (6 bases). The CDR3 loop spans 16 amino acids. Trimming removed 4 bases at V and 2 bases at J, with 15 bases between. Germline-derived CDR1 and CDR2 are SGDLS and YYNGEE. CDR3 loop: CASSRLGTFNTGELFF. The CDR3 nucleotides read TGTGCCAGCAGCCGATTGGGGACATTTAACACCGGGGAGCTGTTTTTT. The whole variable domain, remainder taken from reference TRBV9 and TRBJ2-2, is DSGVTQTPKHLITATGQRVTLRCSPRSGDLSVYWYQQSLDQGLQFLIQYYNGEERAKGNILERFSAQQFPDLHSELNLSSLELGDSALYFCASSRLGTFNTGELFFGEGSRLTVL.

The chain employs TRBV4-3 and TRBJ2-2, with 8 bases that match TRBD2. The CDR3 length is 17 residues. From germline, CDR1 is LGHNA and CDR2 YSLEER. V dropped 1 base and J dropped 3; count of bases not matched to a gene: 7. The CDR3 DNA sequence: TGCGCCAGCAGCCAAGGGTTCCAGCGGGGGTACACCGGGGAGCTGTTTTTT. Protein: CASSQGFQRGYTGELFF.

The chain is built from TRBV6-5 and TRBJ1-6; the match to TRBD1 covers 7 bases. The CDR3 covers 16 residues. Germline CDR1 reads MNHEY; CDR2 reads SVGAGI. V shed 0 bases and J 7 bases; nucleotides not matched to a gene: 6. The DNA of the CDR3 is TGTGCCAGCAGTTACTCTGTCGGGACAGCCAATTCACCCCTCCACTTT. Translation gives CASSYSVGTANSPLHF.

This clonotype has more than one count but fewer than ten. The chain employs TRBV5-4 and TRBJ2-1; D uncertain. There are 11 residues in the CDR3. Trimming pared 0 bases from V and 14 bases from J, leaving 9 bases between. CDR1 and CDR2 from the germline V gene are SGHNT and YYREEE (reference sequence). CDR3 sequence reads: CASSLAETEFF. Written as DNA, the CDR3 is TGTGCCAGCAGCTTGGCCGAAACGGAGTTCTTC.